This is a list of T cell receptor beta chains from one sample in a study of technical replicates of blood from a few donors. TCRdb's table, derived via immunoSEQ multiplex PCR, lists solely in-frame clones and lacks some. The data hold about 73,000 clones, with around 93% observed a single time. The sample taken for sequencing was T cells isolated from PBMCs. Every receptor here comes from a human donor in good health. Each CDR3 is given with its conserved first and last residue. The order of the fields is V gene, J gene, CDR3 protein.

TRBV7-8,TRBJ2-7,CASSLGLGGSYEQYF
TRBV7-8,TRBJ1-5,CVKGLGQLQPQHF
TRBV5-1,TRBJ1-4,CASSSGTQPTNEKLFF
TRBV10-3,TRBJ2-7,CAISESKILDRDEQYF
TRBV19,TRBJ1-1,CASHGEGMNTEAFF
TRBV7-9,TRBJ1-3,CARQGTSGNTIYF
TRBV4-1,TRBJ1-1,CASSHPNITSDTEAFF
TRBV25-1,TRBJ2-7,CASSGSGLQYEQYF
TRBV19,TRBJ1-3,CASRRGTGGFGNTIYF
TRBV19,TRBJ2-6,CASSIGQGYSGANVLTF
TRBV19,TRBJ2-7,CASSIDGFHGTGAEQYF
TRBV29-1,TRBJ2-7,CSVEDRPRTGSYEQYF
TRBV6-1,TRBJ2-1,CASMVAGAGDEQFF
TRBV10-2,TRBJ1-6,CASTDSSLGSSPLHF
TRBV5-1,TRBJ2-7,CASSLGQGEDEQYF
TRBV4-1,TRBJ2-2,CASSPTSGRAAGELFF
TRBV5-1,TRBJ2-5,CASSLGIAGVRQETQYF
TRBV7-3,TRBJ2-5,CASSQGSTETQYF
TRBV27,TRBJ2-7,CASSFYGSFSSYEQYF
TRBV29-1,TRBJ2-5,CSIPTPQAQYF
TRBV15,TRBJ1-1,CATSSPGGGDTEAFF
TRBV2,TRBJ2-7,CASSDIHEQYF